The 20 T cell receptor beta chains below all came from one sample that was sequenced in a study of T cell repertoires in cytomegalovirus infection (dated by TCRdb to about 2019). Sequencing was carried out with an Illumina HiSeq 1500. TCRdb applied fastp at Q25 and MiXCR to the public reads, then kept only in-frame beta chains. Each entry is one CDR3 protein sequence, shown with its most common DNA and genes. The sample profile shows approximately 7,700 distinct CDR3 sequences; 45% to 60% of them were found once. The ten largest make up roughly 73% of the sample. Their antigens are not known. Material: PBMCs, sequenced either directly or after in vitro stimulation (not recorded which). The source is a human donor in good health (CMV status not recorded). Some clones in this sample may be carry-over from other donors' samples.

This clonotype showed up many times. This chain joins TRBV7-2 and TRBJ1-1; unclear D gene. CDR1 is SGHTA, CDR2 FQGNSA, per germline. The CDR3 sequence is 12 residues long. The ends were cut back, 7 bases at V and 4 bases at J, with 10 bases in the middle. The CDR3 is CASTGWGTEAFF. In DNA, the CDR3 is TGTGCCAGCACCGGGTGGGGCACTGAAGCTTTCTTT. The variable domain in full, with the rest retrieved from reference TRBV7-2 and TRBJ1-1, is GAGVSQSPSNKVTEKGKDVELRCDPISGHTALYWYRQSLGQGLEFLIYFQGNSAPDKSGLPSDRFSAERTGGSVSTLTIQRTQQEDSAVYLCASTGWGTEAFFGQGTRLTVV.

The genes are TRBV7-6 and TRBJ1-1; D remains ambiguous. V gave up 5 bases and J gave up 10 bases, with 5 bases separating them. Germline V CDR1 and CDR2: SGHVS, FNYEAQ. CDR3 length: 9 amino acids. In DNA form, the CDR3 reads TGTGCCAGCAGCATTGGAGCTTTCTTT. Protein: CASSIGAFF. The full variable domain, rest sourced from reference TRBV7-6 and TRBJ1-1, is GAGVSQSPRYKVTKRGQDVALRCDPISGHVSLYWYRQALGQGPEFLTYFNYEAQQDKSGLPNDRFSAERPEGSISTLTIQRTEQRDSAMYRCASSIGAFFGQGTRLTVV.

In this sample, this clonotype turned up a few times. This rearrangement joins TRBV5-6 to TRBJ1-1, with TRBD1 matching over 7 bases. With 6 bases clipped from V and 5 bases from J, the junction kept 16 bases outside the gene matches. The CDR3 length is 16 residues. CDR1 and CDR2 (germline): SGHDT, YYEEEE. For the CDR3, the DNA is TGTGCCAGCACCTTCCCTGGCAGGGGGTCGGGGACTGAAGCTTTCTTT. Protein: CASTFPGRGSGTEAFF. The whole variable domain, filled in from reference TRBV5-6 and TRBJ1-1, reads DAGVTQSPTHLIKTRGQQVTLRCSPKSGHDTVSWYQQALGQGPQFIFQYYEEEERQRGNFPDRFSGHQFPNYSSELNVNALLLGDSALYLCASTFPGRGSGTEAFFGQGTRLTVV.

This chain links TRBV12-3 or TRBV12-4 with TRBJ1-1; perhaps TRBD1 as D (5 bases). The V end lost 6 bases, the J end lost 13 bases, and 15 bases lay between the germline ends. CDR3 length: 11 residues. The CDR3 loop reads CASSPRAENFF. In nucleotides, the CDR3 is TGTGCCAGCAGCCCCAGGGCTGAAAATTTCTTT.

This clonotype has just a few counts. The rearrangement links TRBV7-9 to TRBJ1-2; D is uncertain. V was pared by 5 bases and J by 6 bases, with 16 bases between. Germline CDR1 reads SEHNR; CDR2 reads FQNEAQ (reference sequence). The CDR3 spans 14 residues. The CDR3 DNA reads as TGTGCCAGCAGCCCCCCCCCCCAAATTGATGGCTACACCTTC. Translated, it gives CASSPPPQIDGYTF.

CDR3 residues: CASSFQGWWGYTF. For the CDR3, the DNA is TGTGCCAGCAGTTTTCAGGGGTGGTGGGGCTACACCTTC. The V gene is TRBV27, the J gene TRBJ1-2, with a tentative D call TRBD1 (6 bases). This CDR3 is 13 amino acids long. CDR1 is MNHEY and CDR2 is SMNVEV in the germline V gene (reference sequence). The ends were cut back, 3 bases at V and 8 bases at J, with 13 bases in the middle.

This clonotype was counted between two and nine times. The chain links TRBV7-2 to TRBJ2-6; tentative D call: TRBD2 (6 bases). V shed 1 base and J shed 3 bases, with 10 bases lying between them. The V gene's germline CDR1 is SGHTA and CDR2 FQGNSA. The CDR3 loop spans 16 amino acids. The CDR3 here is CASSLVWGLGANVLTF. CDR3 in DNA: TGTGCCAGCAGCTTAGTGTGGGGACTTGGGGCCAACGTCCTGACTTTC.

This clonotype has ten or more counts. CDR3 residues: CASSRGQLSSYNSPLHF. CDR3 coding DNA: TGTGCCAGCAGTAGGGGACAGCTAAGCTCCTATAATTCACCCCTCCACTTT. The V gene is TRBV6-1, the J gene TRBJ1-6; 7 bases are a match to TRBD1. The CDR3 sequence is 17 residues long. J gave up 0 bases and V 5 bases, and 7 bases lay outside the gene matches. In germline, CDR1 is MNHNS, CDR2 SASEGT.

The chain joins TRBV7-3 to TRBJ2-6; no reliable D call. The V and J ends lost 6 bases and 0 bases respectively, with 3 bases between them. CDR1 and CDR2 from the germline V gene are SGHTA and FQGTGA. This CDR3 region has 13 residues. The CDR3 loop reads CASSSSGANVLTF. CDR3 nucleotides: TGTGCCAGCAGTTCCTCTGGGGCCAACGTCCTGACTTTC.

Worth noting for this clonotype: At one boundary the junction diverges from the germline segment, which might be a read error. The V and J genes are TRBV7-9 and TRBJ2-1, with D unclear. Looked up from germline, CDR1 is SEHNR and CDR2 is FQNEAQ (reference sequence). This CDR3 spans 16 amino acids. The chain's CDR3 is CSSSWLGISTSNDQVF. CDR3 DNA: TGTTCCAGCAGCTGGTTGGGAATATCCACCTCCAATGATCAGGTCTTC.

A few counts support this clonotype. The chain links TRBV20-1 to TRBJ2-3; 8 bases map to TRBD2. The CDR3 has 16 residues. From germline, CDR1 is DFQATT and CDR2 SNEGSKA (reference sequence). Trimming removed 0 bases from V and 0 bases from J; junction bases left unmatched: 5. CDR3 protein: CSARDPSGFSTDTQYF. The CDR3 DNA reads as TGCAGTGCTAGAGATCCTAGCGGGTTCAGCACAGATACGCAGTATTTT.

With respect to this clonotype: A single base separates this from a much larger clone, so it may be a read error. This chain uses TRBV12-3 or TRBV12-4 with TRBJ1-1, with D hard to call. CDR3 size: 14 residues. The ends were cut back, 1 base at V and 4 bases at J, with 10 bases in the middle. The CDR3 loop is CASSLGSRSTEAFF. The CDR3 nucleotides are TGTGCCAGCAGTTTAGGGTCCAGGAGCACTGAAGCTTTCTTT.

In this sample, this clonotype turned up once. The CDR3 sequence is CASSRVGGEQYF. In DNA form, the CDR3 reads TGTGCCAGCAGCCGTGTAGGGGGCGAGCAGTACTTC. The chain combines TRBV6-8 with TRBJ2-7, with a weak D call TRBD1 (6 bases). CDR1 MNHGY and CDR2 SAAAGT come from the germline V gene. CDR3 length: 12 residues. Between the trimmed V and J ends, which lost 6 bases and 6 bases, there was a span of 12 bases.

The chain has TRBV20-1 and TRBJ1-5; 7 positions agree with TRBD1. V lost 5 bases, J lost 1 base, and 11 bases stayed unmatched. The CDR3 extends over 16 amino acids. Germline V gene data show CDR1 as DFQATT and CDR2 as SNEGSKA (reference sequence). Here the CDR3 DNA reads TGCAGTGCTTCGACAGGGCGAGTGTGGAGCAATCAGCCCCAGCATTTT. Encoded protein: CSASTGRVWSNQPQHF.

The rearrangement joins TRBV7-2 to TRBJ2-1, with 9 bases matching TRBD1. Germline values: CDR1 SGHTA, CDR2 FQGNSA. V was clipped by 8 bases and J by 9 bases; unmatched bases: 8. This CDR3 spans 13 amino acids. CDR3 nucleotide sequence: TGTGCCAGCCGTTACAGGGGGCGAGCTGAGCAGTTCTTC. Translated, it gives CASRYRGRAEQFF.

V gene TRBV7-2 combines with J gene TRBJ2-5; the match to TRBD1 covers 8 bases. Germline lookup yields CDR1 SGHTA and CDR2 FQGNSA. Trimming took 5 bases from V and 5 from J; bases not matched to a gene: 7. This CDR3 has 14 amino acids. The CDR3 protein is CASSPWTGMETQYF. In nucleotides, the CDR3 is TGTGCCAGCAGCCCCTGGACAGGGATGGAGACCCAGTACTTC. The variable domain in full, with the rest retrieved from reference TRBV7-2 and TRBJ2-5, is GAGVSQSPSNKVTEKGKDVELRCDPISGHTALYWYRQSLGQGLEFLIYFQGNSAPDKSGLPSDRFSAERTGGSVSTLTIQRTQQEDSAVYLCASSPWTGMETQYFGPGTRLLVL.

A note on this clonotype: The junction differs from germline at one of its ends, possibly a read error. The gene calls are TRBV7-4 and TRBJ2-1; no firm D call. Germline V lookup: CDR1 SGHVT, CDR2 SQSDAQ. The CDR3 consists of 16 residues. The CDR3 spells CASSLLGISTYNETVF. DNA of the CDR3: TGTGCCAGCAGCTTGTTGGGAATATCCACATACAATGAGACTGTCTTC.

A note on this clonotype: The germline gene is not matched at one end of the junction; a read error may be the cause. The V call is TRBV7-6, the J call TRBJ1-5; D is unclear. The CDR3 runs 15 residues. CDR1 is SGHVS and CDR2 is FNYEAQ in the germline V gene. In DNA, the CDR3 is TGTTCCAGCAGCCCCGAAACATACAGCAATCAGCCCCCGCATTTC. This gives the protein CSSSPETYSNQPPHF.

This clonotype has more than one count but fewer than ten. The chain joins TRBV18 to TRBJ2-5; a weak D match, TRBD2 (6 bases). Germline CDR1 and CDR2: KGHSH and LQKENI. Trimming cost V 3 bases and J 4 bases, with 9 bases left between them. This CDR3 has 13 amino acids. CDR3 DNA sequence: TGTGCCAGCTCACCGGCCGGGGGAGAGACCCAGTACTTC. This encodes CASSPAGGETQYF.

The CDR3 spells CSARDPQGNNSPLHF. The CDR3 DNA sequence: TGCAGTGCTAGAGATCCACAGGGCAATAATTCACCCCTCCACTTT. The V call is TRBV20-1, the J call TRBJ1-6, with a weak D call TRBD1 (6 bases). The CDR3 runs to 15 residues. Trimming removed 0 bases from V and 5 bases from J, with 11 bases in between. Per the germline V gene, CDR1 is DFQATT and CDR2 is SNEGSKA (reference sequence).